This T cell receptor beta chain is from a study of post-analysis software for immune sequencing data. This clonotype has only a few counts. The antigen is not known. The CDR3 loop spans 14 amino acids. V was clipped by 3 bases and J by 5 bases; unmatched bases: 5. Germline loops: CDR1 SGHTA, CDR2 FQGNSA. Incorporated into the TCR beta cDNA libraries were unique molecular identifiers, which served to reduce PCR and sequencing biases. With about 0.95 to 10 million T cells as the source, 450,000 to 600,000 cDNA molecules resulted. MiXCR, run by TCRdb on the PCR reads, gives a single entry per CDR3 protein. The data contain 450,000 or so distinct CDR3 sequences, 40% to 55% of them seen just once; the ten biggest clones take up 12%. General study results and limits: There were about five TRBV segments more frequent in patients than controls, and TRBV5-6, TRBV5-1 and TRBV20-1 were among them.

The origin of this receptor is a girl between 10 and 17 years old with multiple sclerosis. Sequencing input: blood. The rearrangement joins TRBV7-2 to TRBJ2-5, with TRBD1 matching 8 bases. The CDR3, as DNA: TGTGCCAGCAGCTTGGACAGGGCAGTGGAGACCCAGTACTTC. This encodes CASSLDRAVETQYF.